This T cell receptor (beta chain) was recovered during a study of cytomegalovirus exposure and HLA in healthy donors. Study as a whole: Caucasian-associated ancestry cluster membership applied to just over 80% of 398 genotyped donors.

The PCR made use of 60 Vbeta and 13 Jbeta primers. Sequencing was performed with immunoSEQ multiplex PCR; in TCRdb, only in-frame clones are kept and a portion is missing. The table shows about 130,000 clones, with more than 75% occurring only once. The V end was cut by 5 bases, the J end by 0 bases, with 8 bases between. The CDR3 consists of 15 residues. Germline CDR1 SGHTA, CDR2 FQGTGA. Regarding the study as a whole: The CMV antigen specificity of a few CMV-associated chains was confirmed through in vitro analysis.

Remarks on this clone: The antigen remains undetermined.

The source material was PBMCs. The sequence was obtained from a woman aged 60-70 years in good health and CMV-seropositive. The chain carries TRBV7-3 and TRBJ2-6; D gene ambiguous. The CDR3 sequence: CASSQQSSGANVLTF. For the CDR3, the DNA is TGTGCCAGCAGCCAACAGAGCTCTGGGGCCAACGTCCTGACTTTC. Looking up the rest from reference TRBV7-3 and TRBJ2-6 gives the full variable domain: GAGVSQTPSNKVTEKGKYVELRCDPISGHTALYWYRQSLGQGPEFLIYFQGTGAADDSGLPNDRFFAVRPEGSVSTLKIQRTERGDSAVYLCASSQQSSGANVLTFGAGSRLTVL.